These 29 T cell receptor beta chains share one sample of origin, sequenced in a study of cytomegalovirus exposure and HLA in healthy donors. Primers for the PCR totalled 60 Vbeta and 13 Jbeta. Sequenced by immunoSEQ multiplex PCR; TCRdb stores in-frame clones only, minus some. The repertoire holds 200,000 or so clones, with around 73% as singletons. Sequencing used PBMCs. All receptors come from a male donor in good health and CMV-seronegative.

As concerns this clone: One end of the junction does not line up with germline, which may come from a read error. The sample holds other DNA sequences that translate to the same CDR3. The chain couples TRBV30 to TRBJ2-1; 7 bases are a match to TRBD1. This CDR3 is built from 15 residues. Germline V gene data show CDR1 as GTSNPN and CDR2 as SVGIG (reference sequence). As DNA, the CDR3 is TGCGCCTGGAGCAGACGAGGGACAGCATACAATGAGCAGTTCTTC. The encoded protein is CAWSRRGTAYNEQFF.

The chain links TRBV5-8 to TRBJ1-5; TRBD1 agrees at 8 bases. The CDR3 has 15 residues. V dropped 4 bases and J dropped 9; count of bases not matched to a gene: 12. Per germline, CDR1 SGHTS and CDR2 YDEGEE. This chain's CDR3 is CASSPGGTSSPPQHF. CDR3 in DNA: TGTGCCAGCAGCCCAGGGGGCACATCCAGTCCGCCCCAGCATTTT. The full variable domain, in which reference TRBV5-8 and TRBJ1-5 provide the parts outside the CDR3, is EAGVTQSPTHLIKTRGQQATLRCSPISGHTSVYWYQQALGLGLQFLLWYDEGEERNRGNFPPRFSGRQFPNYSSELNVNALELEDSALYLCASSPGGTSSPPQHFGDGTRLSIL.

The chain recombines TRBV29-1 with TRBJ2-2, with D unresolved. The CDR3 is 14 amino acids. In germline, CDR1 is SQVTM, CDR2 ANQGSEA. V gave up 4 bases and J gave up 0 bases, with 9 bases separating them. CDR3 in DNA: TGCAGCGTTGTCGACATCCCGAACACCGGGGAGCTGTTTTTT. Translating it yields CSVVDIPNTGELFF.

This clone came up a few times. The chain joins TRBV6-5 to TRBJ2-3; 8 bases line up with TRBD2. Unmatched junction bases numbered 8, after V lost 2 bases and J lost 10 bases. This CDR3 spans 14 amino acids. Germline CDR1 reads MNHEY; CDR2 reads SVGAGI. The CDR3 DNA reads TGTGCCAGCAGTTACGGAGTCCTAGCGGGTGCGCAGTATTTT. Its translation: CASSYGVLAGAQYF.

The rearrangement uses TRBV11-1 and TRBJ2-5, with D perhaps matching TRBD1 (6 bases). V shed 5 bases and J shed 9 bases, with 13 bases lying between them. Germline V CDR1 and CDR2: SGHAT, FQDESV (reference sequence). The CDR3 spans 12 residues. CDR3 sequence (DNA): TGTGCCAGCAGCCCGCGACAGGAGGCCCAGTACTTC. Translating it yields CASSPRQEAQYF.

The rearrangement joins TRBV9 to TRBJ1-1; 10 bases match TRBD1. V was pared by 0 bases and J by 4 bases, with 3 bases of the junction left unmatched. Germline V CDR1 and CDR2: SGDLS, YYNGEE. This CDR3 has 15 residues. CDR3 sequence reads: CASSVVGTGATEAFF. In DNA form, the CDR3 reads TGTGCCAGCAGCGTAGTGGGGACAGGGGCCACTGAAGCTTTCTTT.

The chain carries TRBV29-1 and TRBJ1-2, with TRBD1 identical over 7 bases. The CDR3 has 13 amino acids. V lost 0 bases, J lost 3 bases, and 1 base stayed unmatched. CDR1 and CDR2 (germline): SQVTM, ANQGSEA. CDR3: CSVEEGQYYGYTF. The CDR3 DNA follows: TGCAGCGTTGAAGAGGGACAGTACTATGGCTACACCTTC.

This chain links TRBV19 with TRBJ2-1; tentatively, D is TRBD1 (7 bases). This CDR3 has 13 residues. CDR1 and CDR2 from the germline V gene are LNHDA and SQIVND (reference sequence). Trimming took 6 bases from V and 6 from J, leaving 12 bases between them. The CDR3: CASRVQGGNEQFF. For the CDR3, the DNA is TGTGCCAGTAGGGTTCAGGGGGGCAATGAGCAGTTCTTC.

The CDR3 DNA sequence: TGTGCCAGCAGCTTAGCGCATGACTTGGCGGCAGACTACGAGCAGTACTTC. Residues: CASSLAHDLAADYEQYF. The chain joins TRBV7-6 to TRBJ2-7, with no clear D. The V end lost 0 bases, the J end lost 3 bases, and 18 bases lay between the germline ends. The CDR3 contains 17 residues. Looked up from germline, CDR1 is SGHVS and CDR2 is FNYEAQ.

The rearrangement joins TRBV11-1 to TRBJ2-7, with TRBD2 matching 9 bases. The V gene's germline CDR1 is SGHAT and CDR2 FQDESV (reference sequence). After removal of 5 bases from V and 4 bases from J, the junction contained 21 bases not matched to a gene. The CDR3 is 19 residues long. DNA of the CDR3: TGTGCCAGCAGCCCACAACTAGCGGGTCTTCCCCTTCAGAGATACGAGCAGTACTTC. This sequence encodes CASSPQLAGLPLQRYEQYF.

The genes are TRBV5-1 and TRBJ2-3; TRBD2 aligns across 8 bases. The CDR3 contains 16 residues. The V and J ends lost 0 bases and 2 bases, in that order; junction bases with no gene match: 5. Per the germline V gene, CDR1 is SGHRS and CDR2 is YFSETQ. CDR3 in amino acids: CASSLGSGGSTDTQYF. CDR3 nucleotides: TGCGCCAGCAGCTTGGGGTCGGGAGGGTCCACAGATACGCAGTATTTT. Looking up the rest from reference TRBV5-1 and TRBJ2-3 gives the full variable domain: KAGVTQTPRYLIKTRGQQVTLSCSPISGHRSVSWYQQTPGQGLQFLFEYFSETQRNKGNFPGRFSGRQFSNSRSEMNVSTLELGDSALYLCASSLGSGGSTDTQYFGPGTRLTVL.

This clone was observed once. The chain uses TRBV27 and TRBJ1-5, with D possibly TRBD1 on 5 matching bases. Germline loops: CDR1 MNHEY, CDR2 SMNVEV (reference sequence). The CDR3 totals 15 residues. V dropped 2 bases and J dropped 4 bases, with 12 bases sitting between them. The CDR3: CASSLGSGFNQPQHF. CDR3 DNA sequence: TGTGCCAGCAGTTTAGGGTCAGGGTTTAATCAGCCCCAGCATTTT.

This clone occurred once. The rearrangement joins TRBV29-1 to TRBJ2-7, with 12 bases aligning to TRBD2. Unmatched junction bases numbered 7, after V lost 6 bases and J lost 7 bases. CDR1 and CDR2 from the germline V gene are SQVTM and ANQGSEA. CDR3 size: 13 residues. Here the CDR3 DNA reads TGCAGCGTCCACCTAGCGGGAGGGTGGGAGCAGTACTTC. Protein product: CSVHLAGGWEQYF.

The chain is built from TRBV5-4 and TRBJ2-2; 8 nucleotides line up with TRBD2. This CDR3 is built from 17 residues. Trimming at V came to 0 bases and at J to 6 bases, leaving 10 bases not matched to a gene. Germline values: CDR1 SGHNT, CDR2 YYREEE (reference sequence). DNA of the CDR3: TGTGCCAGCAGCTTGGGCGCGGGAGGAGGTTTTGCCGGGGAGCTGTTTTTT. This translates into CASSLGAGGGFAGELFF. The full variable domain, rest sourced from reference TRBV5-4 and TRBJ2-2, is ETGVTQSPTHLIKTRGQQVTLRCSSQSGHNTVSWYQQALGQGPQFIFQYYREEENGRGNFPPRFSGLQFPNYSSELNVNALELDDSALYLCASSLGAGGGFAGELFFGEGSRLTVL.

Only a few counts were recorded for this clone. The V call is TRBV6-5, the J call TRBJ1-1; 8 positions match TRBD1. CDR3 length: 14 amino acids. V gave up 4 bases and J gave up 4 bases; unmatched junction bases: 5. Germline CDR1 reads MNHEY; CDR2 reads SVGAGI. Written as DNA, the CDR3 is TGTGCCAGCAGTTCACAGGGGGGCCGCACTGAAGCTTTCTTT. Amino acids: CASSSQGGRTEAFF.

J is TRBJ2-7 and V is TRBV15, with 7 nucleotides matching TRBD1. V lost 0 bases, J lost 3 bases, and 8 bases stayed unmatched. CDR3 length: 16 amino acids. Germline CDR1 and CDR2: LNHNV and YYDKDF (reference sequence). The CDR3 bases are TGTGCCACCAGCAGAGATCTACAGGGGACAAGCTACGAGCAGTACTTC. Encoded protein: CATSRDLQGTSYEQYF.

The chain employs TRBV2 and TRBJ1-2, with 8 positions matching TRBD1. After removal of 7 bases from V and 4 bases from J, the junction contained 11 bases not matched to a gene. Germline V gives CDR1 SNHLY, CDR2 FYNNEI. This CDR3 is 15 amino acids long. In DNA, the CDR3 is TGTGCCAGCAAGCCCAGAGTAGACAGGGGCTATGGCTACACCTTC. This gives the protein CASKPRVDRGYGYTF.

The J gene is TRBJ1-1, the V gene TRBV6-5, with a possible D match to TRBD1 (5 bases). Germline CDR1 is MNHEY and CDR2 is SVGAGI. CDR3 length: 16 residues. Trimming cost V 4 bases and J 5 bases, with 20 bases left between them. For the CDR3, the DNA is TGTGCCAGCAGTTTTACTGTACAGTCCGGGGGGACTGAAGCTTTCTTT. Translation: CASSFTVQSGGTEAFF.

This clone was observed a few times. This chain connects TRBV6-1 to TRBJ1-4, with TRBD1 matching 9 bases. Germline loops: CDR1 MNHNS, CDR2 SASEGT. This CDR3 spans 15 amino acids. J lost 4 bases, V lost 5 bases, and 5 bases had no gene match. CDR3: CASSSQGAGNEKLFF. The CDR3 coding sequence is TGTGCCAGCAGTTCACAGGGGGCAGGTAATGAAAAACTGTTTTTT.

The chain recombines TRBV4-2 with TRBJ2-7; D ambiguous. The germline gives CDR1 LGHNA, CDR2 YNFKEQ. The CDR3 extends over 12 amino acids. V lost 0 bases and J 7 bases, leaving 7 bases between the germline ends. This chain's CDR3 is CASSQDSVEQYF. In DNA, the CDR3 is TGTGCCAGCAGCCAAGATTCGGTGGAGCAGTACTTC.

This clone was counted only a few times. This sequence joins TRBV5-8 and TRBJ2-7; 8 nucleotides align to TRBD1. CDR1 SGHTS and CDR2 YDEGEE come from the germline V gene. With 1 base clipped from V and 7 bases from J, the junction kept 1 base outside the gene matches. The CDR3 is 12 residues long. CDR3 region: CASSLRQGEQYF. CDR3 bases: TGTGCCAGCAGCTTGAGACAGGGGGAGCAGTACTTC. Based on the CDR3 plus reference TRBV5-8 and TRBJ2-7, the full variable domain is EAGVTQSPTHLIKTRGQQATLRCSPISGHTSVYWYQQALGLGLQFLLWYDEGEERNRGNFPPRFSGRQFPNYSSELNVNALELEDSALYLCASSLRQGEQYFGPGTRLTVT.

The chain carries TRBV15 and TRBJ1-5, with 7 bases lining up with TRBD1. The CDR3 is 17 amino acids. Looked up from germline, CDR1 is LNHNV and CDR2 is YYDKDF (reference sequence). The trim removed 1 base at V and 2 bases at J, leaving 8 bases unmatched. The CDR3, as DNA: TGTGCCACCAGCAGAGTCCTTATTACAGGGGGCAATCAGCCCCAGCATTTT. It codes for CATSRVLITGGNQPQHF.

The chain joins TRBV6-1 to TRBJ1-1; 8 bases line up with TRBD1. The V and J ends lost 2 bases and 2 bases, in that order; junction bases with no gene match: 4. Germline loops: CDR1 MNHNS, CDR2 SASEGT. The CDR3 sequence is 15 residues long. The CDR3 nucleotides read TGTGCCAGCAGTGAAACAGGGGGGACAAACACTGAAGCTTTCTTT. It yields the protein CASSETGGTNTEAFF.

The chain is built from TRBV11-2 and TRBJ2-3; 9 positions match TRBD2. The CDR3 loop spans 16 amino acids. The V gene end was trimmed by 7 bases and the J gene end by 4 bases; junction bases not matched to a gene: 12. From germline, CDR1 is SGHAT and CDR2 FQNNGV. CDR3 nucleotides: TGTGCCAGCAAGCCCCTGACTAGCGGTACCTCAGATACGCAGTATTTT. It is translated as CASKPLTSGTSDTQYF.

The sample holds a few counts of this clone. In DNA, the CDR3 is TGTGCCAGCAGCCTGGACCGGGAGGACTCGAACACCGGGGAGCTGTTTTTT. This encodes CASSLDREDSNTGELFF. The chain couples TRBV7-3 to TRBJ2-2; 7 nucleotides agree with TRBD2. CDR1 and CDR2 (germline): SGHTA, FQGTGA. The ends lost 5 bases at V and 0 bases at J; junction bases unmatched: 9. This CDR3 comprises 17 residues.

The chain combines TRBV5-1 with TRBJ2-7; 11 bases align to TRBD2. The germline V gene has CDR1 SGHRS and CDR2 YFSETQ. This CDR3 spans 17 amino acids. With V trimmed by 2 bases and J by 3 bases, 10 bases remained unmatched. CDR3 in DNA: TGCGCCAGCAGCTTCCAACCCATGGGACTAGCGGTCTACGAGCAGTACTTC. Encoded protein: CASSFQPMGLAVYEQYF.

This clone was seen a handful of times. The chain has TRBV5-4 and TRBJ2-3; 7 nucleotides line up with TRBD2. Looked up from germline, CDR1 is SGHNT and CDR2 is YYREEE (reference sequence). The trim removed 4 bases at V and 4 bases at J, leaving 9 bases unmatched. The CDR3 is made up of 15 amino acids. In DNA form, the CDR3 reads TGTGCCAGCAGCCCGGGGGGAGAGAGGGCAGATACGCAGTATTTT. Translation gives CASSPGGERADTQYF.

The V and J genes are TRBV14 and TRBJ2-1; 14 nucleotides match TRBD2. CDR3 length: 20 amino acids. Per the germline V gene, CDR1 is SGHDN and CDR2 is FVKESK. The ends lost 5 bases at V and 2 bases at J; junction bases unmatched: 14. CDR3 region: CASSSWTSGRHGETYNEQFF. DNA for the CDR3: TGTGCCAGCAGCTCCTGGACTAGCGGGAGGCACGGGGAGACCTACAATGAGCAGTTCTTC.

The gene calls are TRBV28 and TRBJ1-6; 8 bases map to TRBD1. Germline trimming cut 6 bases from V and 7 bases from J; bases unmatched to any gene: 8. CDR3 length equals 15 residues. From germline, CDR1 is MDHEN and CDR2 SYDVKM. Written as DNA, the CDR3 is TGTGCCAGCAGGGCAGGGGGCAGTGGGAATTCACCCCTCCACTTT. Translating gives CASRAGGSGNSPLHF. Drawing the rest from reference TRBV28 and TRBJ1-6, the complete variable domain is DVKVTQSSRYLVKRTGEKVFLECVQDMDHENMFWYRQDPGLGLRLIYFSYDVKMKEKGDIPEGYSVSREKKERFSLILESASTNQTSMYLCASRAGGSGNSPLHFGNGTRLTVT.